Shown below are 4 T cell receptor beta chains from a single sample sequenced in a study of shared clonotypes between healthy human individuals. TCRdb's table, derived via immunoSEQ multiplex PCR, lists solely in-frame clones and lacks some. The sample holds more than 550,000 clones, 72% seen once. The sequenced sample was memory CD4+ T cells sorted from blood. Regarding subset: CD45RA-negative fraction. All receptors derive from a woman aged 25-40 years in good health.

V and J are TRBV11-2 and TRBJ2-1; 10 bases are a match to TRBD2. The CDR3 extends over 15 amino acids. V shed 6 bases and J 0 bases; nucleotides not matched to a gene: 2. The V gene's germline CDR1 is SGHAT and CDR2 FQNNGV. The CDR3 reads CASRIAGGSYNEQFF. The CDR3 DNA sequence: TGTGCCAGCAGGATAGCGGGAGGCTCCTACAATGAGCAGTTCTTC.

The gene calls are TRBV5-6 and TRBJ2-7; 9 bases align to TRBD1. Germline V gene lookup returns CDR1 SGHDT and CDR2 YYEEEE. This CDR3 region has 16 residues. The V segment lost 5 bases and the J segment 7 bases; nucleotides outside the gene matches: 16. This chain's CDR3 is CASSLYLGQGFGEQYF. The DNA of the CDR3 is TGTGCCAGCAGTCTCTACCTGGGACAGGGATTTGGAGAGCAGTACTTC. The whole variable domain, filled in from reference TRBV5-6 and TRBJ2-7, reads DAGVTQSPTHLIKTRGQQVTLRCSPKSGHDTVSWYQQALGQGPQFIFQYYEEEERQRGNFPDRFSGHQFPNYSSELNVNALLLGDSALYLCASSLYLGQGFGEQYFGPGTRLTVT.

This chain links TRBV5-6 with TRBJ2-7; D call uncertain. This CDR3 is 13 amino acids long. CDR1 is SGHDT, CDR2 YYEEEE, per germline. The V end lost 4 bases, the J end lost 3 bases, and 11 bases lay between the germline ends. This chain's CDR3 is CASSRGDLYEQYF. In DNA, the CDR3 is TGTGCCAGCAGCCGAGGTGATCTCTACGAGCAGTACTTC.

The CDR3 DNA reads TGTGCCAGCAGCTTAGTCGGGGGGCTGGGGAACACTGAAGCTTTCTTT. It encodes CASSLVGGLGNTEAFF. The chain links TRBV7-2 to TRBJ1-1, with a possible D match to TRBD1 (6 bases). Germline-derived CDR1 and CDR2 are SGHTA and FQGNSA. The CDR3 covers 16 residues. V dropped 1 base and J dropped 1 base, with 13 bases sitting between them.